The TCR beta chain under discussion was sequenced for a study of shared T cell receptors in the human thymus. V lost 6 bases to trimming and J lost 2 bases, with 10 bases between them. CDR1 is KGHSH and CDR2 is LQKENI in the germline V gene. The CDR3 runs to 14 residues. The data were produced by immunoSEQ multiplex PCR, yet TCRdb's version contains in-frame clones alone and is incomplete. The sample lists approximately 660,000 clones, approximately 88% seen once, with 0.0085% to 0.012% in the top ten. The same sample was also studied in work on human thymus T cells. Per that study: Thymus pieces cut out during corrective heart surgery were the tissue that was used.

The V gene is TRBV18, the J gene TRBJ1-4; D gene ambiguous. Sequencing input: thymocytes. This receptor was identified in a boy younger than two with a congenital heart defect. The chain's CDR3 is CASSFRGTNEKLFF. As DNA, the CDR3 is TGTGCCAGCTCCTTCCGCGGCACTAATGAAAAACTGTTTTTT.